These T cell receptor beta chains were read from a single sample in a study of cytomegalovirus exposure and HLA in healthy donors. Only in-frame clones appear in the TCRdb table, and some are missing; sequencing was by immunoSEQ multiplex PCR. This repertoire shows about 190,000 clones, approximately 82% found once; its top ten account for 9.5% to 13%. The sample comprised PBMCs. The receptor source for this set is a woman in her 50s in good health and CMV-seropositive. The CDR3 runs from the conserved cysteine through the conserved F or W. A D gene is named only where the DNA matches it firmly.

D | V | CDR3
- | TRBV30 | CAWSGGFNQPQHF
- | TRBV7-9 | CASSPQGAQTNYEQYF
- | TRBV11-2 | CASSLGAAGNTIYF
TRBD1 | TRBV7-9 | CASSSTGTGGGETQYF
TRBD2 | TRBV7-8 | CASSLFGGVYNEQFF
TRBD1 | TRBV5-1 | CASRRQGASYEQYF
- | TRBV6-5 | CASSPWRVSWQPQHF
TRBD1 | TRBV7-9 | CASSLVRGPFNTGELFF
- | TRBV2 | CAMRTQLSGNTIYF
- | TRBV6-6 | CASSRTYSPLHF
TRBD1 | TRBV7-8 | CASSPWTGSGELFF
- | TRBV27 | CASRGVGSVYGYTF
- | TRBV7-2 | CASSPGGISLNSPLHF
- | TRBV30 | CASQRRATTAYEQYF
- | TRBV30 | CAHRGKGQETQYF
- | TRBV6-5 | CASSYGLSQETQYF
- | TRBV14 | CASSLHPRVDSGYTF
- | TRBV28 | CASTFRDTGSPEAFF
- | TRBV29-1 | CSVKEVTEAFF
- | TRBV6-6 | CASSYDGQTSSPLHF
TRBD1 | TRBV9 | CASSVGGQGGGTEAFF
- | TRBV7-6 | CASSLKVGGRDTGELFF
- | TRBV7-6 | CASSFDRSQPQHF
TRBD2 | TRBV19 | CASSIGGGRTDTQYF
- | TRBV19 | CASSNTLAGNTTPLHF
- | TRBV7-6 | CASSLGIPGLGGYTF
- | TRBV20-1 | CSAIVTEAFF
- | TRBV6-4 | CASPAKTGMNTEAFF
- | TRBV5-5 | CASSLNGGIYGYTF
TRBD2 | TRBV5-4 | CASSLEVGDASGVSEQFF
- | TRBV10-3 | CAISEQGSGNTIYF
TRBD1 | TRBV6-5 | CASSYQGRGRYTEAFF
- | TRBV19 | CASSFGRQRTNEKLFF
- | TRBV6-5 | CASRLQGGADTQYF
TRBD2 | TRBV14 | CASSQEGLAGVVSKTQYF
TRBD2 | TRBV7-9 | CASTQKRDSYNEQFF
- | TRBV19 | CASSMGEALTEAFF
TRBD2 | TRBV11-2 | CASSFTPGLAASTDTQYF
- | TRBV7-9 | CASSLQGYTEAFF
TRBD1 | TRBV5-4 | CASSAQTGGGETQYF
- | TRBV29-1 | CSVVEGSTEAFF
- | TRBV7-3 | CASSPRVGGIAEAFF
TRBD1 | TRBV7-9 | CSSSSYRGTEAFF
- | TRBV28 | CASSLWTGFGNTIYF
- | TRBV7-2 | CASSFARATEAFF
- | TRBV5-1 | CASSLDPGADGYTF
TRBD1 | TRBV11-2 | CASSHHRDRGSYEQYF
- | TRBV5-1 | CASTWAGPLNTEAFF
- | TRBV18 | CASSFRGETQYF
TRBD1 | TRBV12-5 | CASGLAPWRQGLRSPLHF
- | TRBV6-1 | CASRPGQNYGYTF
TRBD1 | TRBV5-1 | CASSLEGGQGLDEQYF
TRBD1 | TRBV19 | CASSRDREDNQPQHF